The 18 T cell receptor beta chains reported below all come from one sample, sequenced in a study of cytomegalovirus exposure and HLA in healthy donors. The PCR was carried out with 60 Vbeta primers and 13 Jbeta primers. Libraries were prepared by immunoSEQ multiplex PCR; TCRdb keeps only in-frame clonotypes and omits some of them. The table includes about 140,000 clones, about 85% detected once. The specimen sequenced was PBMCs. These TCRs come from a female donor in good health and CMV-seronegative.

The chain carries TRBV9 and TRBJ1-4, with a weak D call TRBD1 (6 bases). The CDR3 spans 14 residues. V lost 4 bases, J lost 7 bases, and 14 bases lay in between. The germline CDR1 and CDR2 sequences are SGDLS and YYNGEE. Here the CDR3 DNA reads TGTGCCAGCAGCTCGGTGGTAGGGGGTGAAAAACTGTTTTTT. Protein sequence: CASSSVVGGEKLFF.

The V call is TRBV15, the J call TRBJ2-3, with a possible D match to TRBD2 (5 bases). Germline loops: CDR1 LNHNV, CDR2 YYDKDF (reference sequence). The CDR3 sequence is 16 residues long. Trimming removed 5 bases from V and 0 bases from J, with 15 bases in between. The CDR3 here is CATSASEGFSTDTQYF. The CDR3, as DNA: TGTGCCACCAGCGCATCTGAGGGATTTAGCACAGATACGCAGTATTTT.

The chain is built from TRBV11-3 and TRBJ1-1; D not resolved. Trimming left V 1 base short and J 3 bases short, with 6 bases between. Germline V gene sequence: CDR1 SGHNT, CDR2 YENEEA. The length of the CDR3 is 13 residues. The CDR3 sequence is CASSLVLYTEAFF. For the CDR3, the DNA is TGTGCCAGCAGCTTAGTCCTGTACACTGAAGCTTTCTTT.

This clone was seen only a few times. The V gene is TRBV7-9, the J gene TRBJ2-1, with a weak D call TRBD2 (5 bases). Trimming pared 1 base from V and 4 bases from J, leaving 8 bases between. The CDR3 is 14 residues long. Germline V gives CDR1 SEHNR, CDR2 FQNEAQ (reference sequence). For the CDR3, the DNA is TGTGCCAGCAGCTTAGTATGGGAGTACAATGAGCAGTTCTTC. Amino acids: CASSLVWEYNEQFF.

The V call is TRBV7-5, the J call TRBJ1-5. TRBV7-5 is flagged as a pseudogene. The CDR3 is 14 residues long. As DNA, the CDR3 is TGTGCCAGAAGCCCGGGTAGCAGCAATCAGCCCCAGCATTTT. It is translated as CARSPGSSNQPQHF.

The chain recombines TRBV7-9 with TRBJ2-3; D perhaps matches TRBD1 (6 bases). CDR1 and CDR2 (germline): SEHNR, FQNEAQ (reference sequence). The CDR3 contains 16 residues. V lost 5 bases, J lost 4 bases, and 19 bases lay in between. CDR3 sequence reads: CASSTVWGQAADTQYF. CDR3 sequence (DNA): TGTGCCAGCAGCACAGTTTGGGGGCAAGCGGCAGATACGCAGTATTTT.

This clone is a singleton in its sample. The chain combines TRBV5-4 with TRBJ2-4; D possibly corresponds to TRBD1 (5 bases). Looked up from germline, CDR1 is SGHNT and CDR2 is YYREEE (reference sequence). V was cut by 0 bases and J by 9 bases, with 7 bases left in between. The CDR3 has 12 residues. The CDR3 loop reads CASSLEQGIQYF. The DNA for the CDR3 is TGTGCCAGCAGCTTGGAGCAGGGCATTCAGTACTTC.

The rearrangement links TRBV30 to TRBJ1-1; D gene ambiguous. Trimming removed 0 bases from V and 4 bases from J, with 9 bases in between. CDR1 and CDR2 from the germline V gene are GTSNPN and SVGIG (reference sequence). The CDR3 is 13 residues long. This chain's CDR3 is CAWSVRVVTEAFF. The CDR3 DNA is TGTGCCTGGAGTGTACGGGTGGTCACTGAAGCTTTCTTT.

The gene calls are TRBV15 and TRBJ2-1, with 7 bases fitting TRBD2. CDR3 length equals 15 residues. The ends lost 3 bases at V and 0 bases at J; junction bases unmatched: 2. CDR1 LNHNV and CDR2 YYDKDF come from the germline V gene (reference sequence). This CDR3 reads CATSRTSFSYNEQFF. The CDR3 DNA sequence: TGTGCCACCAGCAGGACTAGCTTCTCCTACAATGAGCAGTTCTTC.

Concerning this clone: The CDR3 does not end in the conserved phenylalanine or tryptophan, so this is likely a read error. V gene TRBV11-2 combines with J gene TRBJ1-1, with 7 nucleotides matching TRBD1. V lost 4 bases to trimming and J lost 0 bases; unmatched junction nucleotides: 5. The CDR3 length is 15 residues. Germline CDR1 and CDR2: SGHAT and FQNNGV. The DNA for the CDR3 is TGTGCCAGCAGCTATGTGGGACAGATGAACACTGAAGCTTTCCTT. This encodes CASSYVGQMNTEAFL.

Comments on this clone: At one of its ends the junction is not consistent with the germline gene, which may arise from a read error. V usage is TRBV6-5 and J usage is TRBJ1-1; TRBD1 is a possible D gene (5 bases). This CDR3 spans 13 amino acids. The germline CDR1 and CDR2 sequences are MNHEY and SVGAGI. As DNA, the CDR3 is TGTACCAGCAGTCTCCGGGGGAGAACTGAAGCTTTCTTT. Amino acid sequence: CTSSLRGRTEAFF.

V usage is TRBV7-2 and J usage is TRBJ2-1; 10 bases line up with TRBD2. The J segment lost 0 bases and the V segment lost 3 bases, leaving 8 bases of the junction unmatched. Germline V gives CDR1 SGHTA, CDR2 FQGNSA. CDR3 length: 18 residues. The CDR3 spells CASSLRSGGPSSYNEQFF. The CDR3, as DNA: TGTGCCAGCAGCTTGCGTAGCGGGGGGCCGAGCTCCTACAATGAGCAGTTCTTC.

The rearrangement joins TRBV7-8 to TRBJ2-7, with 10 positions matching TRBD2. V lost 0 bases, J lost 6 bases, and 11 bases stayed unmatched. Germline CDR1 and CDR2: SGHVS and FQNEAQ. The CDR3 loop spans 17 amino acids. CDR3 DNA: TGTGCCAGCAGCTTAGCGCAAGTAGGAGCGGGAGGGCGCGAGCAGTACTTC. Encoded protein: CASSLAQVGAGGREQYF.

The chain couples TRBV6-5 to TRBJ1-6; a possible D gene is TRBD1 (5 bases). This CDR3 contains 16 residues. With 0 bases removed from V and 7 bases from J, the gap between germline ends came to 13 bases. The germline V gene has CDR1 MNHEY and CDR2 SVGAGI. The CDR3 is CASSYSIGGGNSPLHF. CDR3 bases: TGTGCCAGCAGTTACTCGATAGGTGGGGGGAATTCACCCCTCCACTTT.

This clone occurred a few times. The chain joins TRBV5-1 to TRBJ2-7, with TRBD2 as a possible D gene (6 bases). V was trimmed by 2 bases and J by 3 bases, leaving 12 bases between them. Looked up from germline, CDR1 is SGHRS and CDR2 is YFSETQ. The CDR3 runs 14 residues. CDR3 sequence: CASSFEGLGYEQYF. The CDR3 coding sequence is TGCGCCAGCAGCTTCGAGGGACTTGGCTACGAGCAGTACTTC.

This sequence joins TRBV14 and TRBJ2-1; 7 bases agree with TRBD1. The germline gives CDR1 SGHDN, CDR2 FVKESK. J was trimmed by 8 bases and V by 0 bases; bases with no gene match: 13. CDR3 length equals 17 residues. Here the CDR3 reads CASSQDEGAYPLYEQFF. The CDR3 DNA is TGTGCCAGCAGCCAAGATGAGGGGGCGTACCCACTCTATGAGCAGTTCTTC.

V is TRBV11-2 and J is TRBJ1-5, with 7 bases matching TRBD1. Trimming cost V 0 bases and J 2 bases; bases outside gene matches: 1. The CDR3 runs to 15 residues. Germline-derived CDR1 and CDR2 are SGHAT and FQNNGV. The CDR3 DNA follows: TGTGCCAGCAGCTTAGACACAGGGGGCAATCAGCCCCAGCATTTT. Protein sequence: CASSLDTGGNQPQHF.

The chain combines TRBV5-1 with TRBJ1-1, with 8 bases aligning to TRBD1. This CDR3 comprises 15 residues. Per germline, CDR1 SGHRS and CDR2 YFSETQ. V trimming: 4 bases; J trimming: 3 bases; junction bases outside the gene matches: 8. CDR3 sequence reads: CASSQVQGGDTEAFF. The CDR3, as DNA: TGCGCCAGCAGCCAAGTACAGGGGGGGGACACTGAAGCTTTCTTT.